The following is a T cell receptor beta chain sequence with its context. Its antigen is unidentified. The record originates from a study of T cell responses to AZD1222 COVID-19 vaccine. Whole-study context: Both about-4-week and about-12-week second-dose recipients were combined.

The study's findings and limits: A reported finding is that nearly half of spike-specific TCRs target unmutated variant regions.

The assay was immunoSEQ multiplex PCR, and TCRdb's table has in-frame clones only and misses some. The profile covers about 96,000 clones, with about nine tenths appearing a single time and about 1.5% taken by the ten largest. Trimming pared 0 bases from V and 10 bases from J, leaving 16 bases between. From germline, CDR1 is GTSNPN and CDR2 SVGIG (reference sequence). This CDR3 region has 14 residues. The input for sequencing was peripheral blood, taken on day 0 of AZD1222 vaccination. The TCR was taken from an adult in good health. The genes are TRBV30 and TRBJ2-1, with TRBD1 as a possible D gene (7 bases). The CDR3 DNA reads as TGTGCCTGGAGTGTACAAGGAGGGGGCGAAGAGCAGTTCTTC. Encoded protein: CAWSVQGGGEEQFF.